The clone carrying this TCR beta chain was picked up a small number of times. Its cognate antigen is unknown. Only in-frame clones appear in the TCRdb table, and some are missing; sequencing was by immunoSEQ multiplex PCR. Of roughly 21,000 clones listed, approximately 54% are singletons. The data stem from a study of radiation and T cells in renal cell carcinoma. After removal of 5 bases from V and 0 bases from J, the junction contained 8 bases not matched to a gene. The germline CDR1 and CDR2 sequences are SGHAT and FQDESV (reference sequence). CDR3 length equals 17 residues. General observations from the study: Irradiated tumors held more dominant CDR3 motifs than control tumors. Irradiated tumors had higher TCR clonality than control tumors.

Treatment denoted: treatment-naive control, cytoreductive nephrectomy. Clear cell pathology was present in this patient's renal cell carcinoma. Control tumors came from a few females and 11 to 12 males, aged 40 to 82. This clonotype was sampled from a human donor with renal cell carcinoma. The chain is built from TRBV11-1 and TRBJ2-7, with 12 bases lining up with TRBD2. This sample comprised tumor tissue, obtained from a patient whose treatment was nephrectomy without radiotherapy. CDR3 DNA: TGTGCCAGCAGCCTTACTAGCGGGGGGACCTCCTCCTACGAGCAGTACTTC. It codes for CASSLTSGGTSSYEQYF. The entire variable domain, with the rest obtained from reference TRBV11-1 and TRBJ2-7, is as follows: EAEVAQSPRYKITEKSQAVAFWCDPISGHATLYWYRQILGQGPELLVQFQDESVVDDSQLPKDRFSAERLKGVDSTLKIQPAELGDSAMYLCASSLTSGGTSSYEQYFGPGTRLTVT.